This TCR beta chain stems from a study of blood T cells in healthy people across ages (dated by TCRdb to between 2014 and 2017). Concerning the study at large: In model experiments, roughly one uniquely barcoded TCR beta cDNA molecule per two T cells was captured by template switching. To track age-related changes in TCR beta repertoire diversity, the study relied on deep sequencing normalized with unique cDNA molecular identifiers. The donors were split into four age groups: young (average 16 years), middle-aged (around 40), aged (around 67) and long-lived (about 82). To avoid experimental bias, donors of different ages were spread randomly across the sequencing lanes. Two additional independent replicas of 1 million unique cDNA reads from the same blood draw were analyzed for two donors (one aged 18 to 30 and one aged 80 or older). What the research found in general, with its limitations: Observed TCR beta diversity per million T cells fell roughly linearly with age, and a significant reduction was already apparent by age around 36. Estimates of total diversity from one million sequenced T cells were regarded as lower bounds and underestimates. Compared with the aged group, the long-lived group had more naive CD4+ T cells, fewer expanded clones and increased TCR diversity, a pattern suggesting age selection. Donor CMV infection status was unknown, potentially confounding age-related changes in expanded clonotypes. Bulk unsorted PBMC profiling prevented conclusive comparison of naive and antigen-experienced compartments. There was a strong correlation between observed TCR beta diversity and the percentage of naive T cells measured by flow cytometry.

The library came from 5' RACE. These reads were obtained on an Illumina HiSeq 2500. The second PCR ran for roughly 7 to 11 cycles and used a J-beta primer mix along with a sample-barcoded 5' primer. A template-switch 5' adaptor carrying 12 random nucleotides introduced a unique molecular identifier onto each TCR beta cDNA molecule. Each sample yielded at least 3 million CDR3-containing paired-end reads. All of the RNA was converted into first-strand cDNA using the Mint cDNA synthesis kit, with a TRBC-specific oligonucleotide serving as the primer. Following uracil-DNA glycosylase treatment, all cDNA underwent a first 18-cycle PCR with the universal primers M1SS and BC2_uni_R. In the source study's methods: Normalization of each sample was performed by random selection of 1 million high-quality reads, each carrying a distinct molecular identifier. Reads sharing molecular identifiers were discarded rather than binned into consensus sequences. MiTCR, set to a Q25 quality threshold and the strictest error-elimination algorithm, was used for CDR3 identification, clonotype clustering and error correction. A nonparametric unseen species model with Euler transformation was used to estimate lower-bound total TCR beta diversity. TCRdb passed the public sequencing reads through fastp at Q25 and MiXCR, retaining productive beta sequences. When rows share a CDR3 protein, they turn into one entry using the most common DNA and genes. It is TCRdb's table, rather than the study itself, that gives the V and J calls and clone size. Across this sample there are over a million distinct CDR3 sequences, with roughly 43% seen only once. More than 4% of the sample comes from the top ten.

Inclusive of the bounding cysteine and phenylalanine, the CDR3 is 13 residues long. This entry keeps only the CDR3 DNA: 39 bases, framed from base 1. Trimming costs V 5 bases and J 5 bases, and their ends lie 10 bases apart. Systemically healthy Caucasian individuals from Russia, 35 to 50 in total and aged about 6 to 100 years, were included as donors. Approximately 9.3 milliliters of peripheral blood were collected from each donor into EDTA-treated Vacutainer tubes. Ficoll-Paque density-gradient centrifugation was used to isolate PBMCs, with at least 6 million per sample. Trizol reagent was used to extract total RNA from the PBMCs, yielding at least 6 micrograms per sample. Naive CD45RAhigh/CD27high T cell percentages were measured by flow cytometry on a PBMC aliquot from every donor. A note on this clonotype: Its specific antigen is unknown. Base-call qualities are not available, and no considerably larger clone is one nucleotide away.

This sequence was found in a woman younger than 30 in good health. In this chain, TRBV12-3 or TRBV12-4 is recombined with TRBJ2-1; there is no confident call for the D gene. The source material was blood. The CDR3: CASSVLSDNEQFF. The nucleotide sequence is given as TGTGCCAGCAGTGTACTGTCCGACAATGAGCAGTTCTTC.